This TCR beta chain was sequenced for a study of control samples from healthy donors and cancer patients. This clone occurred a few times. Clones were read by immunoSEQ multiplex PCR, and TCRdb kept only the in-frame ones, dropping some. There are about 170,000 clones in the sample; approximately 90% occur only once, and around 13% lies in the top ten. Germline CDR1 reads DFQATT; CDR2 reads SNEGSKA (reference sequence). V dropped 1 base and J dropped 8 bases, with 8 bases sitting between them. The CDR3 has 11 amino acids. The sequenced sample was blood. The TCR was taken from a man aged 25 to 45 in good health. The chain has TRBV20-1 and TRBJ1-1, with unresolved D. The CDR3 loop is CSARGVVEAFF. The DNA for the CDR3 is TGCAGTGCTAGAGGGGTCGTAGAAGCTTTCTTT.